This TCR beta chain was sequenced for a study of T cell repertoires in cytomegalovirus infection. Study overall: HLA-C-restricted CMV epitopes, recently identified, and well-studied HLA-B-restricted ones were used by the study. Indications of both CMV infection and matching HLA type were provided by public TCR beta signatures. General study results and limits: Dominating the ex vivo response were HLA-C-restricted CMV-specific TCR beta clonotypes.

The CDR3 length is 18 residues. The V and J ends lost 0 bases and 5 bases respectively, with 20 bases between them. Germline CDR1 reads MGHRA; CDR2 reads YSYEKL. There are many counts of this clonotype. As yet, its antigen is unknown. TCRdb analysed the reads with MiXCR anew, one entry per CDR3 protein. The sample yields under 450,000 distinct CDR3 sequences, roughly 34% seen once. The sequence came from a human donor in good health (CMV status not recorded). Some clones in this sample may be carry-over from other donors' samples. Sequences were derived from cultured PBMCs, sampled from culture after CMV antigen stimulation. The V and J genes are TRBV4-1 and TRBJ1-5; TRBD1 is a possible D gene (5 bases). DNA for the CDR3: TGCGCCAGCAGCCAAGAGGGGGTGCAGTTAGGGCAGGATCAGCCCCAGCATTTT. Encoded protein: CASSQEGVQLGQDQPQHF.